Following are 13 T cell receptor beta chains from one sample sequenced in a study of blood T cells in healthy people across ages. Next came a second PCR, run for roughly 7 to 12 cycles, which used a sample-barcoded 5' primer along with a J-beta primer mix. TCRdb re-derived calls from the 5' RACE reads in MiXCR, one entry per CDR3 protein. The sample lists about 560,000 distinct CDR3 sequences; about 25% were seen once. These data also featured in a second study, about T cells of mothers and their children.

Sequencing was carried out using blood. These receptors all stem from a boy under 10 years old in good health.

The V gene is TRBV12-3 or TRBV12-4, the J gene TRBJ1-5; 7 nucleotides align to TRBD1. The CDR3 is 15 residues long. V trimming: 5 bases; J trimming: 4 bases; junction bases outside the gene matches: 8. The CDR3: CASSAGQSRNQPQHF. In DNA form, the CDR3 reads TGTGCCAGCAGTGCGGGACAGAGCCGAAATCAGCCCCAGCATTTT.

This chain joins TRBV2 and TRBJ2-1; 10 bases map to TRBD1. The better agreement between TRBJ2-7 and the DNA end casts doubt on the J call. The CDR3 has 14 residues. CDR1 is SNHLY, CDR2 FYNNEI, per germline. Here the CDR3 reads CASSGQGAAYEQYF. The DNA of the CDR3 is TGTGCCAGCAGTGGACAGGGGGCAGCGTACGAGCAGTACTTC.

The sample holds a few counts of this clonotype. This chain connects TRBV12-3 or TRBV12-4 to TRBJ1-4, with TRBD1 identical over 10 bases. CDR3 size: 16 residues. The V segment lost 6 bases and the J segment 7 bases; nucleotides outside the gene matches: 11. For the CDR3, the DNA is TGTGCCAGCAGACGAAACTACGGGACAGGGGTTGAAAAACTGTTTTTT. It codes for CASRRNYGTGVEKLFF.

The chain carries TRBV5-1 and TRBJ2-4, with D unresolved. Germline V CDR1 and CDR2: SGHRS, YFSETQ. V was pared by 4 bases and J by 2 bases, with 19 bases between. The CDR3 extends over 17 amino acids. CDR3 nucleotides: TGCGCCAGCAGCCTGTTGGATCCAGGCAGCTCCAAAAACATTCAGTACTTC. Translation gives CASSLLDPGSSKNIQYF. Filled out from reference TRBV5-1 and TRBJ2-4, the complete variable domain reads KAGVTQTPRYLIKTRGQQVTLSCSPISGHRSVSWYQQTPGQGLQFLFEYFSETQRNKGNFPGRFSGRQFSNSRSEMNVSTLELGDSALYLCASSLLDPGSSKNIQYFGAGTRLSVL.

The V call is TRBV20-1, the J call TRBJ2-5; weak D call: TRBD2 (6 bases). The CDR3 is 15 amino acids. Germline lookup yields CDR1 DFQATT and CDR2 SNEGSKA (reference sequence). V lost 4 bases and J 1 base, leaving 16 bases between the germline ends. CDR3 DNA sequence: TGCAGTGCTACAGGGAGCGTGGGACTCCAAGAGACCCAGTACTTC. It specifies CSATGSVGLQETQYF.

Remarks on this clonotype: A junction boundary mismatches the germline segment, possibly from a read error. The chain employs TRBV7-2 and TRBJ2-3; 11 bases line up with TRBD2. Germline assignment: CDR1 SGHTA and CDR2 FQGNSA. The CDR3 runs to 19 residues. The CDR3 loop is CASSLTTSGALGSTDAQYF. The CDR3 coding sequence is TGTGCCAGCAGCTTGACGACTAGCGGGGCCCTCGGTAGCACAGATGCGCAGTATTTT.

The J gene is TRBJ2-3, the V gene TRBV4-3; 8 positions match TRBD2. The CDR3 loop spans 13 amino acids. V shed 3 bases and J 6 bases; nucleotides not matched to a gene: 2. The germline gives CDR1 LGHNA, CDR2 YSLEER. The CDR3 DNA is TGCGCCAGCAGCCAGCGGGGGGCGGATACGCAGTATTTT. It is translated as CASSQRGADTQYF.

V is TRBV13 and J is TRBJ2-7, with 12 bases matching TRBD2. The CDR3 consists of 17 residues. The ends lost 3 bases at V and 2 bases at J; junction bases unmatched: 8. Germline CDR1 reads PRHDT; CDR2 reads FYEKMQ (reference sequence). The CDR3 region has the DNA TGTGCCAGCAGCTTTCTGAGGGCTAGCGGGGGGGCCTACGAGCAGTACTTC. This translates into CASSFLRASGGAYEQYF.

Worth noting for this clonotype: A much bigger clone sits one base away, suggesting this may be a read error. CDR3 amino acids: CASSQMETQYF. In nucleotides, the CDR3 is TGTGCCAGCAGCCAAATGGAGACCCAGTACTTC. The chain employs TRBV14 and TRBJ2-1, with no clear D. The last part of the DNA fits TRBJ2-5 better; the J call may be wrong. Germline CDR1 SGHDN, CDR2 FVKESK. The CDR3 covers 11 residues.

This clonotype was detected a few times. The CDR3 DNA follows: TGTGCCAGCAGTGTCCACACAGATACGCAGTATTTT. This translates into CASSVHTDTQYF. The rearrangement joins TRBV2 to TRBJ2-3; D is uncertain. V lost 4 bases and J lost 2, with 4 bases in between. CDR3 length equals 12 residues. CDR1 SNHLY and CDR2 FYNNEI come from the germline V gene.

The table lists this clonotype with a few counts. The chain carries TRBV12-3 or TRBV12-4 and TRBJ2-5; TRBD2 might be the D (6 bases). Deletions cut 5 bases from V and 5 bases from J, with 18 bases between. This CDR3 comprises 15 residues. The CDR3 region is CASSPPRLASETQYF. DNA for the CDR3: TGTGCCAGCAGTCCTCCTAGGCTAGCGTCGGAGACCCAGTACTTC.

V is TRBV7-2 and J is TRBJ1-1, with 7 bases aligning to TRBD1. Germline V gene sequence: CDR1 SGHTA, CDR2 FQGNSA. The CDR3 is made up of 15 amino acids. Trimming removed 2 bases from V and 0 bases from J; junction bases left unmatched: 3. This CDR3 reads CASSLPGQMNTEAFF. The CDR3 nucleotides are TGTGCCAGCAGCTTACCGGGACAGATGAACACTGAAGCTTTCTTT.

CDR3: CASSRLAGGLGTDTQYF. CDR3 nucleotide sequence: TGCGCCAGCAGCCGTCTAGCGGGGGGGCTGGGCACAGATACGCAGTATTTT. The chain carries TRBV5-1 and TRBJ2-3, with 12 bases lining up with TRBD2. The length of the CDR3 is 17 residues. Trimming took 4 bases from V and 1 from J; bases not matched to a gene: 7. Germline CDR1 and CDR2: SGHRS and YFSETQ.